The rows below give T cell receptor beta chains drawn from one sample of a study of beta chain features in type 1 diabetes. Using immunoSEQ multiplex PCR, the repertoire was profiled, and TCRdb retains in-frame clones only, with some absent. Of under 450,000 clones in the sample, approximately 15% were seen once. The sample consisted of naive CD4+ T cells from blood. The receptors derive from a man aged 30-40 years in good health. Each CDR3 is given with its conserved first and last residue. A D gene is named only where the DNA matches it firmly. Clone size is given for some rows only: seen once, a few or many times, or a class if the clone is expanded.

CDR3nt: TGTGCCAGCAGCTCAGGGGAGCAGTTCTTC; CDR3aa: CASSSGEQFF; v_gene: TRBV7-9; d_gene: .; j_gene: TRBJ2-1; abundance: .; len: 10
CDR3nt: TGTGCCAGCAGCCGACTCCTACAGGGGTATGGCTACACCTTC; CDR3aa: CASSRLLQGYGYTF; v_gene: TRBV6-5; d_gene: TRBD1; j_gene: TRBJ1-2; abundance: few; len: 14
CDR3nt: TGTGCTAGTGGTTTAGAGAGAAAACTGTTTTTT; CDR3aa: CASGLERKLFF; v_gene: TRBV12-5; d_gene: .; j_gene: TRBJ1-4; abundance: .; len: 11
CDR3nt: TGTGCCAGCAGCTTAGAGAGGGTGAACACTGAAGCTTTCTTT; CDR3aa: CASSLERVNTEAFF; v_gene: TRBV7-9; d_gene: .; j_gene: TRBJ1-1; abundance: few; len: 14
CDR3nt: TGTGCCAGCCAATGGACCCAAGAGACCCAGTACTTC; CDR3aa: CASQWTQETQYF; v_gene: TRBV2; d_gene: .; j_gene: TRBJ2-5; abundance: few; len: 12
CDR3nt: TGTGCCAGCAGTTTTCGGGGACTAGCCAAATACAATGAGCAGTTCTTC; CDR3aa: CASSFRGLAKYNEQFF; v_gene: TRBV28; d_gene: TRBD2; j_gene: TRBJ2-1; abundance: .; len: 16
CDR3nt: TGTGCCATCAGTGAGGCCGGGACAGCCTATGGCTACACCTTC; CDR3aa: CAISEAGTAYGYTF; v_gene: TRBV10-3; d_gene: TRBD1; j_gene: TRBJ1-2; abundance: .; len: 14
CDR3nt: TGTGCCAGCAGCCCAGACGTCACCGAGCCGCAGTATTTT; CDR3aa: CASSPDVTEPQYF; v_gene: TRBV7-9; d_gene: .; j_gene: TRBJ2-3; abundance: few; len: 13
CDR3nt: TGCAGCGTTATGACAGGCCCCTACGAGCAGTACTTC; CDR3aa: CSVMTGPYEQYF; v_gene: TRBV29-1; d_gene: .; j_gene: TRBJ2-7; abundance: once; len: 12
CDR3nt: TGCGCCAGCAGCCCCGTCGGGGGAGAAAACATTCAGTACTTC; CDR3aa: CASSPVGGENIQYF; v_gene: TRBV4-1; d_gene: .; j_gene: TRBJ2-4; abundance: few; len: 14
CDR3nt: TGTGCCAGCAGTGCCGGACTAGCGGGGCGGCAATCCGAGCAGTACTTC; CDR3aa: CASSAGLAGRQSEQYF; v_gene: TRBV25-1; d_gene: TRBD2; j_gene: TRBJ2-7; abundance: many; len: 16
CDR3nt: TGTGCCAGCAGCGTACGACTAGCGGGGTCCTACGAGCAGTACTTC; CDR3aa: CASSVRLAGSYEQYF; v_gene: TRBV7-9; d_gene: TRBD2; j_gene: TRBJ2-7; abundance: .; len: 15
CDR3nt: TGTGCCAGCTCCTCCGATCTGAACACTGAAGCTTTCTTT; CDR3aa: CASSSDLNTEAFF; v_gene: TRBV18; d_gene: .; j_gene: TRBJ1-1; abundance: .; len: 13
CDR3nt: TGTGCCAGTAGTACCCTTGACAGGGGGCGAAACTATGGCTACACCTTC; CDR3aa: CASSTLDRGRNYGYTF; v_gene: TRBV19; d_gene: TRBD1; j_gene: TRBJ1-2; abundance: .; len: 16
CDR3nt: TGTGCCAGCAGGGGGTGGGGACAAACTAATTCACCCCTCCACTTT; CDR3aa: CASRGWGQTNSPLHF; v_gene: TRBV13; d_gene: .; j_gene: TRBJ1-6; abundance: .; len: 15
CDR3nt: TGTGCCAGCACAATGGTTGTCGGGGGCGTGAATGGCTACACCTTC; CDR3aa: CASTMVVGGVNGYTF; v_gene: TRBV5-6; d_gene: .; j_gene: TRBJ1-2; abundance: .; len: 15
CDR3nt: TGTGCCAGCAGCTTGTATTCACTAGCGGGGGGCTACAATGAGCAGTTCTTC; CDR3aa: CASSLYSLAGGYNEQFF; v_gene: TRBV7-2; d_gene: TRBD2; j_gene: TRBJ2-1; abundance: .; len: 17
CDR3nt: TGTGCCCGGTTCTCGGGAGGCTACACCTTC; CDR3aa: CARFSGGYTF; v_gene: TRBV30; d_gene: .; j_gene: TRBJ1-2; abundance: .; len: 10
CDR3nt: TGTGCCAGCAGCTTGAGATTTCGCGGGTTTCTCGGAGAGACCCAGTACTTC; CDR3aa: CASSLRFRGFLGETQYF; v_gene: TRBV7-9; d_gene: .; j_gene: TRBJ2-5; abundance: few; len: 17
CDR3nt: TGTGCCAGCAGCCAAGAGGCGGATTACGAGCAGTACTTC; CDR3aa: CASSQEADYEQYF; v_gene: TRBV14; d_gene: .; j_gene: TRBJ2-7; abundance: many; len: 13
CDR3nt: TGTGCCAGCAGTGATACCGGGACAGGACTCCTTGGTGGCTACACCTTC; CDR3aa: CASSDTGTGLLGGYTF; v_gene: TRBV6-1; d_gene: TRBD1; j_gene: TRBJ1-2; abundance: .; len: 16
CDR3nt: TGTGCCAGCTCACTTCAACAGGGTAACACTGAAGCTTTCTTT; CDR3aa: CASSLQQGNTEAFF; v_gene: TRBV18; d_gene: .; j_gene: TRBJ1-1; abundance: .; len: 14
CDR3nt: TGTGCCAGCAGCCCGGACCTCCGGGACAGGGATCCCGAGCAGTACTTC; CDR3aa: CASSPDLRDRDPEQYF; v_gene: TRBV5-4; d_gene: TRBD1; j_gene: TRBJ2-7; abundance: few; len: 16
CDR3nt: TGCAGCGTTGAAGGCGGCTCAAACTATGGCTACACCTTC; CDR3aa: CSVEGGSNYGYTF; v_gene: TRBV29-1; d_gene: .; j_gene: TRBJ1-2; abundance: .; len: 13
CDR3nt: TGCGCCAGCCGACTCGAAGCTTTACACAATGAGCAGTTCTTC; CDR3aa: CASRLEALHNEQFF; v_gene: TRBV5-1; d_gene: .; j_gene: TRBJ2-1; abundance: .; len: 14
CDR3nt: TGTGCCAGCAGCACCCGACCCCGCTCCTACGAGCAGTACTTC; CDR3aa: CASSTRPRSYEQYF; v_gene: TRBV7-2; d_gene: .; j_gene: TRBJ2-7; abundance: .; len: 14
CDR3nt: TGTGCCAGCAGTGCTCGAGTGAGCAATCAGCCCCAGCATTTT; CDR3aa: CASSARVSNQPQHF; v_gene: TRBV6-1; d_gene: .; j_gene: TRBJ1-5; abundance: .; len: 14
CDR3nt: TGTGCCTGGAAGGCTGGACTAGCGGGAGGAGAGACCCAGTACTTC; CDR3aa: CAWKAGLAGGETQYF; v_gene: TRBV30; d_gene: TRBD2; j_gene: TRBJ2-5; abundance: few; len: 15
CDR3nt: TGTGCCAGCAGCTTGAACAGGGGGCCCTACGAGCAGTACTTC; CDR3aa: CASSLNRGPYEQYF; v_gene: TRBV7-2; d_gene: TRBD1; j_gene: TRBJ2-7; abundance: few; len: 14
CDR3nt: TGTGCCTGGAGTAAAGGGAGCGTGAACACTGAAGCTTTCTTT; CDR3aa: CAWSKGSVNTEAFF; v_gene: TRBV30; d_gene: .; j_gene: TRBJ1-1; abundance: few; len: 14
CDR3nt: TGTGCCATCAGTGAACCCGAGGGGAAGAACACTGAAGCTTTCTTT; CDR3aa: CAISEPEGKNTEAFF; v_gene: TRBV10-3; d_gene: .; j_gene: TRBJ1-1; abundance: .; len: 15
CDR3nt: TGCAGCGCTGAGGGGAAGGGAGGGGGAACGCAGTATTTT; CDR3aa: CSAEGKGGGTQYF; v_gene: TRBV29-1; d_gene: .; j_gene: TRBJ2-3; abundance: .; len: 13
CDR3nt: TGTGCCAGCAGCCAGGGGTGGCCCCAGCATTTT; CDR3aa: CASSQGWPQHF; v_gene: TRBV7-2; d_gene: .; j_gene: TRBJ1-5; abundance: few; len: 11
CDR3nt: TGTGCCAGCAGCCCACTAGCGGGGGGAAACTACAATGAGCAGTTCTTC; CDR3aa: CASSPLAGGNYNEQFF; v_gene: TRBV7-2; d_gene: TRBD2; j_gene: TRBJ2-1; abundance: few; len: 16